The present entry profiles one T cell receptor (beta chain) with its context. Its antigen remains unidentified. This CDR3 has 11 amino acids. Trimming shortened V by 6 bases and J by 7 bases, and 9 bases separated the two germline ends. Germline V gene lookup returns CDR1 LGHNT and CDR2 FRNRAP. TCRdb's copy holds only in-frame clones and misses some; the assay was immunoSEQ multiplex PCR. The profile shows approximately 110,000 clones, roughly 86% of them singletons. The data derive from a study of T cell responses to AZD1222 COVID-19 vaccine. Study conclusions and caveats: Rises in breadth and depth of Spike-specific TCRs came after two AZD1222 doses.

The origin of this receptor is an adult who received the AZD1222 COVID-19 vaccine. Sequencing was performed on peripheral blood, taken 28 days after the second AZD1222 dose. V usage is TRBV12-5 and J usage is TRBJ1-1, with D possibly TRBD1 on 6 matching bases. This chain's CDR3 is CASGSGVEAFF. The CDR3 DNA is TGTGCTAGTGGGTCAGGGGTTGAAGCTTTCTTT.